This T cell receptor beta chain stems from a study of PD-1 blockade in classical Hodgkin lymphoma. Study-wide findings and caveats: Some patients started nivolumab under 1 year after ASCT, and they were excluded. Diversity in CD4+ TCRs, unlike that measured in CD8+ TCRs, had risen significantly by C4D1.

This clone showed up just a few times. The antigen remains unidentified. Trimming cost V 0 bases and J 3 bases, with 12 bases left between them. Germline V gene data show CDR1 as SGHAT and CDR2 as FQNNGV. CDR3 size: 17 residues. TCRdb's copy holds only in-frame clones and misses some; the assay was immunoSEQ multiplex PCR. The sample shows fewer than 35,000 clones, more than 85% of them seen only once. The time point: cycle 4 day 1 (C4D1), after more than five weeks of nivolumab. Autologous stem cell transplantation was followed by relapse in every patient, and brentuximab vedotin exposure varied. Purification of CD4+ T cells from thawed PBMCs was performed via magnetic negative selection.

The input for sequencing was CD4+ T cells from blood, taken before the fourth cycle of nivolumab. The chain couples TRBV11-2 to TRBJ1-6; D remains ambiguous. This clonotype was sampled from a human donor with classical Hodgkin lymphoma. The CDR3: CASSLDRVVFYNSPLHF. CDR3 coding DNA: TGTGCCAGCAGCTTAGATCGTGTGGTGTTCTATAATTCACCCCTCCACTTT.